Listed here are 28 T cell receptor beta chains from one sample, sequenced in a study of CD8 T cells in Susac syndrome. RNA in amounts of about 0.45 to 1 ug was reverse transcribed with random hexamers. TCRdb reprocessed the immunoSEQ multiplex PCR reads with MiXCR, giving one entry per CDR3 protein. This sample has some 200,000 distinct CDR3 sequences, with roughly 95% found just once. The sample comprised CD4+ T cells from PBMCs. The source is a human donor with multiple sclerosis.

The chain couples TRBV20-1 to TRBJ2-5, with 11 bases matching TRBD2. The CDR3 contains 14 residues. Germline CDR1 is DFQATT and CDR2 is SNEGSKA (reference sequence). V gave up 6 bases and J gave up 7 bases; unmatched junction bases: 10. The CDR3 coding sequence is TGCAGTGCGGGGGGACTAGCGGCCCCAAGGACCCAGTACTTC. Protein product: CSAGGLAAPRTQYF.

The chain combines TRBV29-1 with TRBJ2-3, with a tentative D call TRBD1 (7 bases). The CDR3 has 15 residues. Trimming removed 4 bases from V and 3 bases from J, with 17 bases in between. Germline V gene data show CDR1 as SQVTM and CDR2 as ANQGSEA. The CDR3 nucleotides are TGCAGCGTTGGAGGCAGGAGGGGGCGTACAGATACGCAGTATTTT. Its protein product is CSVGGRRGRTDTQYF.

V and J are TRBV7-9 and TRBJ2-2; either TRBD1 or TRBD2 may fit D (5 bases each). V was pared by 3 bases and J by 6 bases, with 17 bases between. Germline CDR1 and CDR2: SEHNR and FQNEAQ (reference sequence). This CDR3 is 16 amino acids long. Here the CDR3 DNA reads TGTGCCAGCAGCTTGACGGGGCGTCTGTTAGCCGGGGAGCTGTTTTTT. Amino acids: CASSLTGRLLAGELFF. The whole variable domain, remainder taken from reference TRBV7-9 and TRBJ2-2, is DTGVSQNPRHKITKRGQNVTFRCDPISEHNRLYWYRQTLGQGPEFLTYFQNEAQLEKSRLLSDRFSAERPKGSFSTLEIQRTEQGDSAMYLCASSLTGRLLAGELFFGEGSRLTVL.

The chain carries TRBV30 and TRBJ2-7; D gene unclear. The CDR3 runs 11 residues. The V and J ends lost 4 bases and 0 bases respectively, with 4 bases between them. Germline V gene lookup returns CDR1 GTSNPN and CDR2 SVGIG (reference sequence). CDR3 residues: CAWTTSYEQYF. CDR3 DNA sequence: TGTGCCTGGACTACCTCCTACGAGCAGTACTTC.

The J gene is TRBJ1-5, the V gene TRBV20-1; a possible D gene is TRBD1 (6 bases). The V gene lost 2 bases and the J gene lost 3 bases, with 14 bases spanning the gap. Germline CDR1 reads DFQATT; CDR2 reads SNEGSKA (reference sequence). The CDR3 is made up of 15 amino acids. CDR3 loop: CSARRPGASNQPQHF. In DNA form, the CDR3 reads TGCAGTGCTAGACGTCCAGGGGCCTCCAATCAGCCCCAGCATTTT.

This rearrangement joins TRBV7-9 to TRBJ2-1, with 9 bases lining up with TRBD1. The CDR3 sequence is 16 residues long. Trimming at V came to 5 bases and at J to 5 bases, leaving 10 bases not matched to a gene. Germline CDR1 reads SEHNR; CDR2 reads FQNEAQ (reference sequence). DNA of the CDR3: TGTGCCAGCAGCCCCCTAGTGGGACAGGGCCACAATGAGCAGTTCTTC. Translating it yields CASSPLVGQGHNEQFF.

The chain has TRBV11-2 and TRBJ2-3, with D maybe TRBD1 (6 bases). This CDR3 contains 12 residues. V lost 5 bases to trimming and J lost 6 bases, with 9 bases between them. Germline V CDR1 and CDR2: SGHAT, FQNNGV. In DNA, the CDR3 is TGTGCCAGCAGCGAGCAGGGGGATACGCAGTATTTT. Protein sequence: CASSEQGDTQYF.

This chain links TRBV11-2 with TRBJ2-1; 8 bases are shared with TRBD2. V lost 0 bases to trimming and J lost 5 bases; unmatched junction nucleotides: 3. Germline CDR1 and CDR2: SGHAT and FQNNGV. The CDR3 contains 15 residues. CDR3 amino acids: CASSLDRTSNNEQFF. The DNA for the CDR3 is TGTGCCAGCAGCTTAGACAGGACTAGCAACAATGAGCAGTTCTTC.

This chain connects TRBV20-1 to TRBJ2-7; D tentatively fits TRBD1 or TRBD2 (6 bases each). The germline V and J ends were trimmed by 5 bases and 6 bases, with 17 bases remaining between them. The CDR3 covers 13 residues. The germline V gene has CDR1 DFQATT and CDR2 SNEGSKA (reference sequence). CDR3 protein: CSAARTGAGEQYF. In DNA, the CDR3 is TGCAGTGCTGCCCGGACGGGGGCGGGCGAGCAGTACTTC.

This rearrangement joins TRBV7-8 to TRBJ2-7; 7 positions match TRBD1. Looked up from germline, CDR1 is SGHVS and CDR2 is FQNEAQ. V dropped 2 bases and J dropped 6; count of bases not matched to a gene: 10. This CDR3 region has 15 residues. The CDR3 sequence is CASSLMDRSFSEQYF. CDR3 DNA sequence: TGTGCCAGCAGCTTAATGGACAGGTCGTTCTCCGAGCAGTACTTC.

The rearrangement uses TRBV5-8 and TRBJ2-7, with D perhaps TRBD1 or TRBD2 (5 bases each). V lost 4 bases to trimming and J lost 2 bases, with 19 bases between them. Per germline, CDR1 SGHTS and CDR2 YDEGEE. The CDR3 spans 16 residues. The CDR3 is CASSRNRDLPPYEQYF. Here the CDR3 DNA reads TGTGCCAGCAGCAGGAACCGGGACCTTCCCCCCTACGAGCAGTACTTC.

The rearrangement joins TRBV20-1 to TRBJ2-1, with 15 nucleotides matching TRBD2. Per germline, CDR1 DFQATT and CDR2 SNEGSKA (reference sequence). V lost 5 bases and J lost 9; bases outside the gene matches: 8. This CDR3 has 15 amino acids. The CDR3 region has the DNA TGCAGTGCTCCATTTCCGGGACTAGCGGGAGGTGAGCAGTTCTTC. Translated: CSAPFPGLAGGEQFF.

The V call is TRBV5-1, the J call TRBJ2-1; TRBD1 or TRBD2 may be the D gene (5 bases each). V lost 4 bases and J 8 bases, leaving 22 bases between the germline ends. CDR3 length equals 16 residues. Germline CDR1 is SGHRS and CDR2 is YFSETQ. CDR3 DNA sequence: TGCGCCAGCAGCGGCACCGGGACCTTTGTCGCGGATGAGCAGTTCTTC. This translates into CASSGTGTFVADEQFF.

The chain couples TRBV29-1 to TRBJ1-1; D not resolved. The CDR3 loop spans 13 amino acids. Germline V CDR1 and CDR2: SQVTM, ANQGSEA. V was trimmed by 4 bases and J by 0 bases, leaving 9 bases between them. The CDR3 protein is CSVATSMNTEAFF. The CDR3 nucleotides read TGCAGCGTTGCCACCTCCATGAACACTGAAGCTTTCTTT.

The CDR3 spells CATLSGRPPYEQYF. CDR3 in DNA: TGTGCCACCCTTAGCGGGAGGCCCCCCTACGAGCAGTACTTC. The chain carries TRBV15 and TRBJ2-7; 10 bases are shared with TRBD2. CDR3 length: 14 amino acids. V shed 8 bases and J 2 bases; nucleotides not matched to a gene: 6. Germline assignment: CDR1 LNHNV and CDR2 YYDKDF (reference sequence).

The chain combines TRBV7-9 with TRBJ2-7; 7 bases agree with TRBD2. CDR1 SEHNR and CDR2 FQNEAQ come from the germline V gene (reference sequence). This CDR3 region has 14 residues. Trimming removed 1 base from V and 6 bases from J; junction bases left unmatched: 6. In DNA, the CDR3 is TGTGCCAGCAGCTTAGAGGAGGGGAGGGGCGAGCAGTACTTC. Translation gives CASSLEEGRGEQYF. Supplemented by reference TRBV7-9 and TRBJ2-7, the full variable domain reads DTGVSQNPRHKITKRGQNVTFRCDPISEHNRLYWYRQTLGQGPEFLTYFQNEAQLEKSRLLSDRFSAERPKGSFSTLEIQRTEQGDSAMYLCASSLEEGRGEQYFGPGTRLTVT.

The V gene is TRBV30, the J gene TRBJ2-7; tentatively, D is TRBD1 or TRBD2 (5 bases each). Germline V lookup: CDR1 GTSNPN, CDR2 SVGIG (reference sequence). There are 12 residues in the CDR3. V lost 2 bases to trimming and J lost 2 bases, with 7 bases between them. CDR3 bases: TGTGCCTGGAGTAGAGGGGCCTACGAGCAGTACTTC. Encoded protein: CAWSRGAYEQYF.

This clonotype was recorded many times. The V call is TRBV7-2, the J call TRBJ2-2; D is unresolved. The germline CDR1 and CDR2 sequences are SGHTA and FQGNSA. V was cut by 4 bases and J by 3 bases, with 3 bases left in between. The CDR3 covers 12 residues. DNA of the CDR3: TGTGCCAGCAGCTCGGACACCGGGGAGCTGTTTTTT. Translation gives CASSSDTGELFF. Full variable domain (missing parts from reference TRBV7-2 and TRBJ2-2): GAGVSQSPSNKVTEKGKDVELRCDPISGHTALYWYRQSLGQGLEFLIYFQGNSAPDKSGLPSDRFSAERTGGSVSTLTIQRTQQEDSAVYLCASSSDTGELFFGEGSRLTVL.

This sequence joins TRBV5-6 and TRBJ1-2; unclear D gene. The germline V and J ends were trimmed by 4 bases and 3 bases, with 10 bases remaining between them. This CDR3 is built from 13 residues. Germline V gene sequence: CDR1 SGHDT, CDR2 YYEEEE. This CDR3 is CASSTGRDYGYTF. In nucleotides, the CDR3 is TGTGCCAGCAGCACCGGCCGGGACTATGGCTACACCTTC.

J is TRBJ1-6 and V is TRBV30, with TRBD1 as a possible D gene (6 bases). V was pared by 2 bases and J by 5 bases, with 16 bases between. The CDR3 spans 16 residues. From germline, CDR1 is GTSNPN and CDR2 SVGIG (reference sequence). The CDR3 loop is CAWSILGTWNNSPLHF. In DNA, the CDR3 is TGTGCCTGGAGTATTTTGGGGACATGGAATAATTCACCCCTCCACTTT.

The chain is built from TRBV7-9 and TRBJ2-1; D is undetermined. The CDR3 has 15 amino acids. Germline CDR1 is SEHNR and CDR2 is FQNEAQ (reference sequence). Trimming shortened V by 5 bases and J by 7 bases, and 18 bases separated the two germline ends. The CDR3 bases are TGTGCCAGCAGCCCGACGGGCATATCGGAAAATGAGCAGTTCTTC. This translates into CASSPTGISENEQFF.

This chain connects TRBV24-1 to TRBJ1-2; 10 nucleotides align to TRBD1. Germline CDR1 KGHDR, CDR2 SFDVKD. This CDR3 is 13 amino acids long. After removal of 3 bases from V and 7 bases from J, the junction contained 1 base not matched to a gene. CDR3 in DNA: TGTGCCACCAGTGATAGGACAGGGGGTGGCTACACCTTC. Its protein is CATSDRTGGGYTF.

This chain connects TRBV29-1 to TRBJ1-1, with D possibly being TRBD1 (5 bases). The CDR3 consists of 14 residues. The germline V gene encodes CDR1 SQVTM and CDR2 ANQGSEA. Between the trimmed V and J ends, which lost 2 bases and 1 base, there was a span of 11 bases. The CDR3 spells CSVESRAKNTEAFF. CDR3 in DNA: TGCAGCGTTGAAAGCAGGGCAAAGAACACTGAAGCTTTCTTT.

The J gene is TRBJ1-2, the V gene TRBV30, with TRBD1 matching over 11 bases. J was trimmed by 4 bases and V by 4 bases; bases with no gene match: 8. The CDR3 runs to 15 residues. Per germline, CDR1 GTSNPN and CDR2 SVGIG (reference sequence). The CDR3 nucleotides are TGTGCCTGGATCTCAGGACAGGGGGCCACCTATGGCTACACCTTC. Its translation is CAWISGQGATYGYTF.

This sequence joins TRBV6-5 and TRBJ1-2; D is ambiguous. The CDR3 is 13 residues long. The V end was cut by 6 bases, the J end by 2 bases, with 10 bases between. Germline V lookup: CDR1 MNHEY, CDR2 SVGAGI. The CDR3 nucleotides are TGTGCCAGCAGATCCGACGGGAACTATGGCTACACCTTC. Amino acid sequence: CASRSDGNYGYTF.

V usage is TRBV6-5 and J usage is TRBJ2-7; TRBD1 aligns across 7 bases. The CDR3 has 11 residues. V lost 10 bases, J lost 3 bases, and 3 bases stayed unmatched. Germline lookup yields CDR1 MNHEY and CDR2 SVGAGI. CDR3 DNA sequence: TGTGCCACCTACAGGGGCTACGAGCAGTACTTC. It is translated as CATYRGYEQYF.

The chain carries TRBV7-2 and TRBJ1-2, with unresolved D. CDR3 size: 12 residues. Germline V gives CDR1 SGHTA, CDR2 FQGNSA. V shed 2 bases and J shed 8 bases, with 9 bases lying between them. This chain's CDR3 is CASSLLPWGYTF. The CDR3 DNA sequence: TGTGCCAGCAGCTTATTGCCCTGGGGCTACACCTTC.

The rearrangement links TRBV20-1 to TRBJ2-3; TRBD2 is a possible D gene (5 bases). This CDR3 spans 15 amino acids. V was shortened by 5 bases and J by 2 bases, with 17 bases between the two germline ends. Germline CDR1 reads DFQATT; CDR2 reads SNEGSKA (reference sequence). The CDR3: CSAAGILSSTDTQYF. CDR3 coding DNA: TGCAGTGCTGCCGGGATCCTCTCTTCCACAGATACGCAGTATTTT.